What follows are 18 T cell receptor beta chains derived from one specimen sequenced in a study of T cells after yellow fever vaccination (dated by TCRdb to between 2017 and 2020). The treatment or condition label, read with the paper, signifies: live attenuated yellow fever vaccine strain. The method behind the library was 5' RACE. The reads were generated on an Illumina NovaSeq 6000. TCRdb cleaned the public reads at Q25 with fastp, built clones with MiXCR and kept in-frame beta chains. CDR3 protein duplicates are merged, each entry listing the most common genes and DNA. This sample gives some 350,000 distinct CDR3 sequences in total; about 4% of them show up just once. Approximately 25% of the sample lies in the top ten. Specimen: PBMCs, collected 5 days after the yellow fever booster vaccination. Source of these receptors: a young man who received the YFV17D yellow fever vaccine.

This clonotype was recorded many times. CDR3 protein: CSVPPGQGADTQYF. The CDR3 DNA follows: TGCAGTGTACCCCCCGGACAGGGTGCAGATACGCAGTATTTT. The rearrangement links TRBV20-1 to TRBJ2-3; 8 nucleotides match TRBD1. CDR1 is DFQATT, CDR2 SNEGSKA, per germline (reference sequence). J gave up 4 bases and V 7 bases, and 10 bases lay outside the gene matches. CDR3 length: 14 amino acids.

This clonotype has a count of ten or more. The V call is TRBV4-1, the J call TRBJ2-2; TRBD2 matches 7 bases. The CDR3 sequence is 15 residues long. CDR1 MGHRA and CDR2 YSYEKL come from the germline V gene. V trimming: 4 bases; J trimming: 4 bases; junction bases outside the gene matches: 6. The CDR3 loop reads CASSPRLASTGELFF. The CDR3 nucleotides read TGCGCCAGCAGCCCCAGACTAGCTAGCACCGGGGAGCTGTTTTTT.

This clonotype was seen a handful of times. The chain has TRBV27 and TRBJ2-6, with D unclear. CDR3 length: 17 residues. V was shortened by 2 bases and J by 0 bases, with 11 bases between the two germline ends. Germline lookup yields CDR1 MNHEY and CDR2 SMNVEV (reference sequence). The DNA for the CDR3 is TGTGCCAGCAGTTTACGGCAGATAAGCTCTGGGGCCAACGTCCTGACTTTC. Amino acids: CASSLRQISSGANVLTF.

This clonotype has ten or more counts. The chain couples TRBV20-1 to TRBJ2-1; D may be TRBD2 (5 bases). From germline, CDR1 is DFQATT and CDR2 SNEGSKA (reference sequence). V was pared by 6 bases and J by 7 bases, with 16 bases between. This CDR3 comprises 13 residues. The chain's CDR3 is CSARRPSGNEQFF. DNA of the CDR3: TGCAGTGCCCGCCGGCCCTCGGGAAATGAGCAGTTCTTC.

The chain recombines TRBV21-1 with TRBJ2-7; the table gives TRBD2 as D, unverified against the DNA. TRBV21-1 is classified as a pseudogene. The CDR3 has 13 amino acids. The CDR3 DNA reads as TGTGCCAGCCCGCGGGCAGGGCTCTACGAGCAGTACGTC. Amino acid sequence: CASPRAGLYEQYV.

The V and J genes are TRBV20-1 and TRBJ2-2; TRBD2 agrees at 8 bases. Losses at the gene ends were 3 bases for V and 5 bases for J; bases not matched to a gene: 5. Germline V gene lookup returns CDR1 DFQATT and CDR2 SNEGSKA (reference sequence). This CDR3 is 14 amino acids long. CDR3 sequence (DNA): TGCAGTGCTAGTGGCGGGGGGTATACCGGGGAGCTGTTTTTT. It translates to CSASGGGYTGELFF.

This clonotype was seen only a few times. J is TRBJ2-3 and V is TRBV4-3; the D gene is possibly TRBD1 (5 bases). Germline CDR1 reads LGHNA; CDR2 reads YSLEER. The CDR3 is made up of 14 amino acids. Trimming removed 0 bases at V and 4 bases at J, with 8 bases between. CDR3 nucleotide sequence: TGCGCCAGCAGCCAAGATACAGGTTCAGATACGCAGTATTTT. Translation gives CASSQDTGSDTQYF.

This chain uses TRBV5-1 with TRBJ2-7; 10 nucleotides agree with TRBD1. The CDR3 has 13 residues. V trimming: 8 bases; J trimming: 6 bases; junction bases outside the gene matches: 8. Looked up from germline, CDR1 is SGHRS and CDR2 is YFSETQ. The CDR3 spells CASSKTGGLEQYF. CDR3 DNA: TGCGCCAGTTCCAAGACAGGGGGCCTCGAGCAGTACTTC.

This clonotype was counted between two and nine times. CDR3 region: CSARLPGGGYEQYV. The CDR3 nucleotides read TGCAGTGCTAGACTCCCGGGGGGGGGCTACGAGCAGTACGTC. V is TRBV20-1 and J is TRBJ2-7; 8 bases line up with TRBD2. The trim removed 2 bases at V and 3 bases at J, leaving 6 bases unmatched. CDR3 length: 14 residues. Germline lookup yields CDR1 DFQATT and CDR2 SNEGSKA (reference sequence).

This clonotype has a handful of counts. The J gene is TRBJ1-4, the V gene TRBV5-1; 7 nucleotides line up with TRBD1. The CDR3 consists of 16 residues. V lost 0 bases to trimming and J lost 8 bases; unmatched junction nucleotides: 10. Germline assignment: CDR1 SGHRS and CDR2 YFSETQ. The CDR3 nucleotides read TGCGCCAGCAGCTTGGACGGAGAGGGGGCGCCGGAAAAACTGTTTTTT. Residues: CASSLDGEGAPEKLFF.

This clonotype was seen a few times. The chain combines TRBV4-3 with TRBJ1-2, with D maybe TRBD1 (6 bases). The germline V gene has CDR1 LGHNA and CDR2 YSLEER. Trimming left V 1 base short and J 2 bases short, with 17 bases between. The CDR3 runs to 17 residues. CDR3: CASSQVGLSGVNYGYTF. The CDR3 DNA sequence: TGCGCCAGCAGCCAAGTGGGATTGTCAGGGGTGAACTATGGCTACACCTTC.

This clonotype was detected many times. The rearrangement uses TRBV4-1 and TRBJ1-5, with 10 bases fitting TRBD1. CDR3 length: 17 amino acids. CDR1 and CDR2 from the germline V gene are MGHRA and YSYEKL. V lost 5 bases, J lost 6 bases, and 13 bases stayed unmatched. In nucleotides, the CDR3 is TGCGCCAGCAGCTCCAGTGGGGGGACAGGGGTCCGTCAGCCCCAGCATTTT. It translates to CASSSSGGTGVRQPQHF.

This clonotype came up a few times. CDR3 in DNA: TGTGCCAGCAGCCCCTCTTGGCGGCAGCCTAGCACAGATACGCAGTATTTT. This sequence encodes CASSPSWRQPSTDTQYF. The rearrangement links TRBV3-1 to TRBJ2-3; D uncertain. The CDR3 runs to 17 residues. Germline assignment: CDR1 LGHDT and CDR2 YNNKEL (reference sequence). The V gene lost 4 bases and the J gene lost 0 bases, with 17 bases spanning the gap.

This clonotype appeared many times. The junction departs from germline at one end; a sequencing error may be responsible. The J gene is TRBJ2-5, the V gene TRBV20-1; D not resolved. Germline-derived CDR1 and CDR2 are DFQATT and SNEGSKA (reference sequence). This CDR3 region has 12 residues. For the CDR3, the DNA is TGCAGTGCTAGTCGGTCCCAAGGGACCCAGTACTTC. Its protein product is CSASRSQGTQYF.

The chain couples TRBV27 to TRBJ2-2; tentatively, D is TRBD2 (5 bases). Trimming shortened V by 1 base and J by 4 bases, and 13 bases separated the two germline ends. Germline V gene sequence: CDR1 MNHEY, CDR2 SMNVEV (reference sequence). The CDR3 has 16 amino acids. CDR3 in DNA: TGTGCCAGCAGTTTATTTGCGGGTTTGACCACCGGGGAGCTGTTTTTT. This encodes CASSLFAGLTTGELFF.

This clonotype was recorded at least ten times. The chain couples TRBV12-3 or TRBV12-4 to TRBJ1-2; possibly TRBD1 for D (5 bases). V was cut by 3 bases and J by 6 bases, with 11 bases left in between. This CDR3 spans 13 amino acids. In DNA form, the CDR3 reads TGTGCCAGCAGTTTGGGCGGGGGGGATGGCTACACCTTC. Translating gives CASSLGGGDGYTF.

This clonotype was observed once. For the CDR3, the DNA is TGCGCCAGCAGTGACGGCGGGGGGGATTACAATGAGCAGTTCTTC. This gives the protein CASSDGGGDYNEQFF. The genes are TRBV10-1 and TRBJ2-1; 9 bases align to TRBD2. With V trimmed by 3 bases and J by 4 bases, 4 bases remained unmatched. CDR3 size: 15 residues. CDR1 and CDR2 from the germline V gene are WNHNN and SYGVQD (reference sequence).

The rearrangement uses TRBV12-5 and TRBJ2-5, with 8 bases that match TRBD1. Losses at the gene ends were 7 bases for V and 2 bases for J; bases not matched to a gene: 9. Per the germline V gene, CDR1 is LGHNT and CDR2 is FRNRAP. This CDR3 spans 15 amino acids. CDR3 DNA: TGTGCTAGTGCCTCCCCCCACAGGGGGCAAGAGACCCAGTACTTC. Translating it yields CASASPHRGQETQYF.